This T cell receptor beta chain was sequenced in a study of control samples from healthy donors and cancer patients. Sequenced by immunoSEQ multiplex PCR; TCRdb stores in-frame clones only, minus some. The sample lists about 150,000 clones; 93% were seen once. The V and J ends lost 1 base and 2 bases respectively, with 5 bases between them. CDR1 is SGHAT, CDR2 FQNNGV, per germline. This CDR3 contains 13 residues. The material sequenced was blood. This clonotype originated in a man aged 50-60 years in good health. The V and J genes are TRBV11-2 and TRBJ2-5, with no clear D. The CDR3, as DNA: TGTGCCAGCAGCTTAGTTCGACAAGAGACCCAGTACTTC. Translation: CASSLVRQETQYF.